The 7 T cell receptor beta chains below come from one sample, sequenced in a study of T cells in Graves' hyperthyroidism and ophthalmopathy. Researchers amplified the TCR beta CDR3 regions from RNA transcripts. Carried out on the TCR CDR3, a first-round RT-PCR used the HTBI primer set. TCRdb independently ran MiXCR on the multiplex PCR reads; one entry per CDR3 protein. The sample holds roughly 380,000 distinct CDR3 sequences, approximately 13% seen once. The specimen sequenced was blood. Receptors were obtained from a woman aged 55-69 years with Graves' hyperthyroidism.

V gene TRBV3-1 combines with J gene TRBJ2-5; 7 positions match TRBD2. The V gene end was trimmed by 4 bases and the J gene end by 1 base; junction bases not matched to a gene: 6. This CDR3 comprises 15 residues. Germline CDR1 reads LGHDT; CDR2 reads YNNKEL (reference sequence). CDR3: CASSLAGLIQETQYF. DNA for the CDR3: TGTGCCAGCAGCCTCGCGGGACTAATCCAAGAGACCCAGTACTTC.

This clonotype showed up many times. V usage is TRBV28 and J usage is TRBJ1-2; D may be TRBD1 (5 bases). Trimming shortened V by 7 bases and J by 2 bases, and 11 bases separated the two germline ends. This CDR3 comprises 13 residues. The germline V gene has CDR1 MDHEN and CDR2 SYDVKM. CDR3 nucleotide sequence: TGTGCCAGCACAGGGTACGAAAACTATGGCTACACCTTC. Translated, it gives CASTGYENYGYTF.

The table lists this clonotype with many counts. V and J are TRBV20-1 and TRBJ2-5; TRBD1 matches at 7 bases. CDR1 DFQATT and CDR2 SNEGSKA come from the germline V gene (reference sequence). The CDR3 loop spans 15 amino acids. The trim removed 0 bases at V and 2 bases at J, leaving 6 bases unmatched. The CDR3 sequence is CSARDLQGYQETQYF. In DNA, the CDR3 is TGCAGTGCTAGAGATCTACAGGGGTATCAAGAGACCCAGTACTTC.

This clonotype was seen many times. V gene TRBV11-2 combines with J gene TRBJ2-7; 10 nucleotides match TRBD2. This CDR3 comprises 18 residues. The J segment lost 3 bases and the V segment lost 5 bases, leaving 16 bases of the junction unmatched. Germline values: CDR1 SGHAT, CDR2 FQNNGV. The CDR3 is CASSRTRSTSGNFYEQYF. CDR3 nucleotide sequence: TGTGCCAGCAGCCGAACGAGGTCCACTAGCGGGAATTTCTACGAGCAGTACTTC.

The V gene is TRBV27, the J gene TRBJ2-1; TRBD1 or TRBD2 may be the D gene (5 bases each). This CDR3 is 14 amino acids long. Germline lookup yields CDR1 MNHEY and CDR2 SMNVEV (reference sequence). Trimming pared 3 bases from V and 12 bases from J, leaving 18 bases between. CDR3 DNA sequence: TGTGCCAGCAGTTTTATGGGGACGGGTTCGGGGCAGTTCTTC. Its protein is CASSFMGTGSGQFF.

The chain employs TRBV12-3 or TRBV12-4 and TRBJ1-2; the D is unclear. This CDR3 spans 12 amino acids. Trimming removed 3 bases from V and 8 bases from J, with 10 bases in between. CDR3 in DNA: TGTGCCAGCAGTTTTCCCTCTGGGGGCTACACCTTC. It translates to CASSFPSGGYTF.

This clonotype was found a few times. The chain is built from TRBV27 and TRBJ2-5; 8 bases line up with TRBD2. After removal of 5 bases from V and 7 bases from J, the junction contained 12 bases not matched to a gene. Looked up from germline, CDR1 is MNHEY and CDR2 is SMNVEV (reference sequence). The CDR3 contains 15 residues. The DNA for the CDR3 is TGTGCCAGCAGTAGCCCCGGGGGGGGATTAGGGACCCAGTACTTC. Translating it yields CASSSPGGGLGTQYF.